The rows below give T cell receptor beta chains drawn from one sample of a study of blood T cell repertoires in COVID-19. Assay: immunoSEQ multiplex PCR; the TCRdb copy retains only in-frame clones and omits some. Of roughly 60,000 clones in the sample, 84% are singletons; the top ten hold around 5.4%. Sequencing was carried out using peripheral blood. Every receptor here comes from a woman aged 60-75 years with acute or convalescent COVID-19. Each CDR3 is given with its conserved first and last residue. D genes are given only for firm matches. Clone sizes are given selectively: once, few, many, or a class where the clone is expanded.

>-|TRBV9|TRBD1|TRBJ2-1
CASSPGTGNNEQFF
TGTGCCAGCAGCCCTGGGACAGGGAACAATGAGCAGTTCTTC
>-|TRBV2|TRBD2|TRBJ2-2
CASSATSGGALGELFF
TGTGCCAGCAGTGCTACTAGCGGGGGGGCTTTAGGGGAGCTGTTTTTT
>-|TRBV27|-|TRBJ2-7
CASSFRGNEQYF
TGTGCCAGCAGTTTCAGGGGTAACGAGCAGTACTTC
>-|TRBV30|-|TRBJ2-7
CAWSVRQGYEQYF
TGTGCCTGGAGTGTACGGCAGGGTTACGAGCAGTACTTC
>-|TRBV11-2|-|TRBJ2-7
CASSLESVEAFYEQYF
TGTGCCAGCAGCTTAGAAAGCGTGGAGGCCTTCTACGAGCAGTACTTC
>few|TRBV9|TRBD2|TRBJ2-5
CASSVVAGGPQTQYF
TGTGCCAGCAGCGTAGTTGCGGGGGGGCCGCAGACCCAGTACTTC
>-|TRBV9|-|TRBJ2-1
CASSPGHSSSYNEQFF
TGTGCCAGCAGCCCAGGACATTCTAGCTCCTACAATGAGCAGTTCTTC
>few|TRBV29-1|TRBD2|TRBJ2-7
CSVEEGLAGRRNEQYF
TGCAGCGTTGAAGAGGGACTAGCGGGGCGACGCAACGAGCAGTACTTC
>-|TRBV6-4|-|TRBJ1-2
CASSLPTGSRGYTF
TGTGCCAGCAGTCTTCCTACAGGGAGTCGGGGCTACACCTTC
>-|TRBV6-4|TRBD1|TRBJ1-1
CASSDTGTGQAFF
TGTGCCAGCAGTGACACCGGGACAGGGCAAGCTTTCTTT
>-|TRBV19|-|TRBJ1-2
CASSREGLYGYTF
TGTGCCAGTAGTCGGGAGGGCCTCTATGGCTACACCTTC
>once|TRBV3-1/TRBV3-2|TRBD1|TRBJ1-4
CASSQEWTGEGKLFF
TGTGCCAGCAGCCAAGAGTGGACAGGGGAAGGAAAACTGTTTTTT
>-|TRBV24-1|TRBD2|TRBJ2-1
CATSDGGSGGADEQFF
TGTGCCACCAGTGATGGGGGTAGCGGGGGGGCCGATGAGCAGTTCTTC
>-|TRBV5-5|-|TRBJ1-1
CASSLDSPTNTEAFF
TGTGCCAGCAGCTTGGATAGTCCTACGAACACTGAAGCTTTCTTT
>-|TRBV24-1|TRBD1|TRBJ1-5
CATSQTGNNQPQHF
TGTGCCACCTCCCAGACAGGGAACAATCAGCCCCAGCATTTT
>few|TRBV5-1|-|TRBJ2-1
CASRGGGEQFF
TGCGCCAGCAGGGGCGGAGGTGAGCAGTTCTTC
>-|TRBV19|-|TRBJ2-3
CASSSLGAADTQYF
TGTGCCAGTAGTTCCCTAGGGGCCGCAGATACGCAGTATTTT
>-|TRBV5-6|TRBD1|TRBJ2-1
CASSIGQGGEQFF
TGTGCCAGCAGCATTGGACAGGGAGGTGAGCAGTTCTTC
>-|TRBV29-1|TRBD1|TRBJ1-4
CSVLPTGGGEKLFF
TGCAGCGTTCTCCCAACAGGGGGTGGTGAAAAACTGTTTTTT
>-|TRBV19|-|TRBJ2-2
CASSTVATGELFF
TGTGCCAGTAGCACAGTTGCCACCGGGGAGCTGTTTTTT
>-|TRBV5-1|-|TRBJ1-2
CASSFNRLGYGYTF
TGCGCCAGCAGCTTTAACCGCCTCGGGTATGGCTACACCTTC
>-|TRBV15|-|TRBJ1-6
CATSRERENSPLHF
TGTGCCACCAGCAGAGAACGGGAGAATTCACCCCTCCACTTT